This T cell receptor beta chain appears in the sequencing data of a study of CD8 T cells in ankylosing spondylitis. Note on this clonotype: The antigen remains unidentified.

Overall study findings and caveats: Disease-linked clones, CD8+, were relatively rare in peripheral blood.

TCRdb recomputed calls from the 5' RACE reads with MiXCR, one row per CDR3 protein. The data hold around 340,000 distinct CDR3 sequences, with roughly 14% observed a single time. The sequence derives from a male donor with ankylosing spondylitis or in good health (not recorded which). The sequenced sample consisted of blood, either unsorted or a sorted T cell fraction (not recorded which).

Written as DNA, the CDR3 is TGTGCCAGCAGCTCTTTCGACAGGGGGGGCTACGAGCAGTACTTC. It yields the protein CASSSFDRGGYEQYF. The chain couples TRBV13 to TRBJ2-7; TRBD1 matches at 9 bases. Germline CDR1 reads PRHDT; CDR2 reads FYEKMQ (reference sequence). Trimming at V came to 4 bases and at J to 3 bases, leaving 7 bases not matched to a gene. The CDR3 is 15 residues long.